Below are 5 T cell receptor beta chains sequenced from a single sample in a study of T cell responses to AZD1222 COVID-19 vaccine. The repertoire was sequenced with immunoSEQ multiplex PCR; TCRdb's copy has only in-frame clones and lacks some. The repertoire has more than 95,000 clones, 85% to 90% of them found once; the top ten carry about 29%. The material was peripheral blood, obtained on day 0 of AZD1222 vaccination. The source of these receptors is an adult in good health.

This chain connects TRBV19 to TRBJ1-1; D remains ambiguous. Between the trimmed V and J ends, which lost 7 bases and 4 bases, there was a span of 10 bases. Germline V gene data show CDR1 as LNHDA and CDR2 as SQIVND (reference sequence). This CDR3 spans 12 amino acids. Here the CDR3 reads CASTSAATEAFF. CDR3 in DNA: TGTGCCAGTACCTCAGCGGCCACTGAAGCTTTCTTT.

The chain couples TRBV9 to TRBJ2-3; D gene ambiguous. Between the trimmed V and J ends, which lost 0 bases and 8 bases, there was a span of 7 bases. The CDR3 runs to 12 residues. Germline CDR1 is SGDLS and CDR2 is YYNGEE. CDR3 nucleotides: TGTGCCAGCAGCGTAGCTGTGGGTACGCAGTATTTT. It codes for CASSVAVGTQYF. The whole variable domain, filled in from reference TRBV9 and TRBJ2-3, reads DSGVTQTPKHLITATGQRVTLRCSPRSGDLSVYWYQQSLDQGLQFLIQYYNGEERAKGNILERFSAQQFPDLHSELNLSSLELGDSALYFCASSVAVGTQYFGPGTRLTVL.

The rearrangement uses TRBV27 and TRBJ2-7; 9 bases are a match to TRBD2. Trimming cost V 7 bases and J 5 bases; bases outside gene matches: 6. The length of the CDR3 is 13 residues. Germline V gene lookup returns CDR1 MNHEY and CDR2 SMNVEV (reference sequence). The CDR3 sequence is CASTASGTNEQYF. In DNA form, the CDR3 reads TGTGCCAGCACAGCTAGCGGGACCAACGAGCAGTACTTC.

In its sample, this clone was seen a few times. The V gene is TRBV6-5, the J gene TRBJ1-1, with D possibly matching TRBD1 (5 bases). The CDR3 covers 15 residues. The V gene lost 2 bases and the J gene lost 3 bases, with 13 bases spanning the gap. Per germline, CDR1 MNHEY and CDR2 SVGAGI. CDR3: CASSYGYRGDTEAFF. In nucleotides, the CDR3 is TGTGCCAGCAGTTACGGGTACCGAGGGGACACTGAAGCTTTCTTT.

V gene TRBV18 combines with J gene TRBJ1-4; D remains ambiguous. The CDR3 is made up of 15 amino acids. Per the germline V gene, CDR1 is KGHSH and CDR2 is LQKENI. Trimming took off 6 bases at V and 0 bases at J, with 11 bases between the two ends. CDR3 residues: CASSTADATNEKLFF. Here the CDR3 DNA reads TGTGCCAGCTCTACCGCCGATGCAACTAATGAAAAACTGTTTTTT.